Shown below are 3 T cell receptor beta chains from a single sample sequenced in a study of blood T cells in healthy people across ages. Through a sample-barcoded 5' primer and a J-beta primer mix, a second PCR was run for roughly 6 to 12 cycles. TCRdb reprocessed the 5' RACE reads with MiXCR, giving one entry per CDR3 protein. The table has roughly 700,000 distinct CDR3 sequences, more than 40% seen once. Sequenced sample: blood. Source of these receptors: a woman aged 60-75 years in good health.

The chain combines TRBV5-4 with TRBJ2-5; 10 bases agree with TRBD2. The V gene's germline CDR1 is SGHNT and CDR2 YYREEE (reference sequence). The CDR3 extends over 17 amino acids. Trimming cost V 0 bases and J 5 bases; bases outside gene matches: 10. The CDR3 loop is CASSLGSGRPSGETQYF. CDR3 DNA sequence: TGTGCCAGCAGCTTGGGTAGCGGGAGGCCCTCCGGGGAGACCCAGTACTTC. The full variable domain, completed using reference TRBV5-4 and TRBJ2-5, is ETGVTQSPTHLIKTRGQQVTLRCSSQSGHNTVSWYQQALGQGPQFIFQYYREEENGRGNFPPRFSGLQFPNYSSELNVNALELDDSALYLCASSLGSGRPSGETQYFGPGTRLLVL.

This clonotype was seen a handful of times. The chain has TRBV7-2 and TRBJ1-3, with a tentative D call TRBD1 (5 bases). The CDR3 sequence is 16 residues long. V was trimmed by 5 bases and J by 0 bases, leaving 14 bases between them. Germline V CDR1 and CDR2: SGHTA, FQGNSA. This CDR3 is CASSPQGYTSGNTIYF. The CDR3, as DNA: TGTGCCAGCAGCCCCCAGGGTTATACCTCTGGAAACACCATATATTTT.

This chain uses TRBV20-1 with TRBJ1-6; D possibly corresponds to TRBD1 (5 bases). V was clipped by 4 bases and J by 10 bases, with 14 bases between them. Germline CDR1 DFQATT, CDR2 SNEGSKA (reference sequence). This CDR3 region has 13 residues. In nucleotides, the CDR3 is TGCAGTGCTAACAGGCTACCGGGATCACCCCTCCACTTT. Its translation is CSANRLPGSPLHF.